These 21 T cell receptor beta chains came from one sample sequenced in a study of blood T cells in healthy people across ages. A second PCR, run for roughly 6 to 11 cycles, used a sample-barcoded 5' primer plus a J-beta primer mix. MiXCR, applied by TCRdb to the 5' RACE reads, yields one record per CDR3 protein. This table holds approximately 810,000 distinct CDR3 sequences, under 30% found once. What was sequenced was blood. The receptors were gathered from an elderly woman in good health.

This clonotype was seen at least ten times. For the CDR3, the DNA is TGTGCCAGCAGTTTCCGGGACTCCCCTGGGGCCAACGTCCTGACTTTC. Its translation is CASSFRDSPGANVLTF. V is TRBV12-3 or TRBV12-4 and J is TRBJ2-6, with D tentatively TRBD2 (6 bases). The CDR3 contains 16 residues. The V and J ends lost 3 bases and 2 bases respectively, with 11 bases between them.

In its sample, this clonotype was seen a few times. Since a much larger clone is just one base distant, this may be a read error. This rearrangement joins TRBV6-5 to TRBJ1-5, with D tentatively TRBD1 (5 bases). The CDR3 sequence is 14 residues long. With 10 bases removed from V and 4 bases from J, the gap between germline ends came to 17 bases. The V gene's germline CDR1 is MNHEY and CDR2 SVGAGI. The CDR3 DNA sequence: TGTGCCAACCAAAGAATGCGGGGGAATCAGCCCCAGCATTTT. This encodes CANQRMRGNQPQHF.

The V gene is TRBV7-9, the J gene TRBJ2-5, with 16 positions matching TRBD2. The DNA end is a closer match to TRBJ2-7, so the J assignment may be wrong. The CDR3 spans 17 residues. Germline CDR1 SEHNR, CDR2 FQNEAQ (reference sequence). CDR3 sequence: CASSPGTSGRAFYEQYF. The CDR3 DNA is TGTGCCAGCAGCCCCGGGACTAGCGGGAGGGCCTTCTACGAGCAGTACTTC.

The chain joins TRBV28 to TRBJ1-5; no firm D call. This CDR3 spans 15 amino acids. Germline values: CDR1 MDHEN, CDR2 SYDVKM. V lost 3 bases and J 3 bases, leaving 12 bases between the germline ends. Here the CDR3 reads CASSFGQIHNQPQHF. The CDR3 nucleotides are TGTGCCAGCAGTTTTGGGCAGATACACAATCAGCCCCAGCATTTT.

The chain carries TRBV20-1 and TRBJ2-5; D tentatively fits TRBD1 or TRBD2 (5 bases each). This CDR3 is 15 amino acids long. Germline CDR1 reads DFQATT; CDR2 reads SNEGSKA (reference sequence). Trimming cost V 4 bases and J 11 bases, with 26 bases left between them. CDR3 sequence (DNA): TGCAGTGCTAAAGACCCGAAGGGGCCGAGGGGTGAGCAGTACTTC. This codes for CSAKDPKGPRGEQYF.

This clonotype was detected many times. The CDR3 nucleotides are TGTGCCAGCTCACCACCTTCTGCTCGGCAGGGACAGGGACAGTTCTTC. This sequence encodes CASSPPSARQGQGQFF. The V gene is TRBV18, the J gene TRBJ2-1; 9 bases fit TRBD1. CDR1 KGHSH and CDR2 LQKENI come from the germline V gene. V trimming: 0 bases; J trimming: 13 bases; junction bases outside the gene matches: 13. The CDR3 has 16 residues. The variable domain in full, with the rest retrieved from reference TRBV18 and TRBJ2-1, is NAGVMQNPRHLVRRRGQEARLRCSPMKGHSHVYWYRQLPEEGLKFMVYLQKENIIDESGMPKERFSAEFPKEGPSILRIQQVVRGDSAAYFCASSPPSARQGQGQFFGPGTRLTVL.

Remarks on this clonotype: Sequence at one end of the junction differs from germline and may be a read error. This CDR3 reads CSTRDRNTEAFF. In DNA, the CDR3 is TGCAGTACTAGGGACAGGAACACTGAAGCTTTCTTT. This chain links TRBV20-1 with TRBJ1-1; 7 bases are a match to TRBD1. From germline, CDR1 is DFQATT and CDR2 SNEGSKA (reference sequence). This CDR3 has 12 amino acids.

The CDR3 loop is CASSLGGTQSEQYF. CDR3 DNA sequence: TGTGCCAGCAGCTTAGGGGGGACACAGAGTGAGCAGTACTTC. The chain joins TRBV7-2 to TRBJ2-1, with D perhaps matching TRBD1 (6 bases). The last part of the DNA fits TRBJ2-7 better; the J call may be wrong. The germline CDR1 and CDR2 sequences are SGHTA and FQGNSA. This CDR3 is built from 14 residues.

In its sample, this clonotype was seen a few times. This may stem from a read error, because a much larger clone lies one nucleotide away. The V and J genes are TRBV20-1 and TRBJ2-1; D not certain. The J call is in doubt because the DNA end fits TRBJ2-7 better. Germline V lookup: CDR1 DFQATT, CDR2 SNEGSKA (reference sequence). The CDR3 has 12 residues. CDR3 amino acids: CSAMVGYNEQYF. CDR3 nucleotide sequence: TGCAGTGCTATGGTGGGCTACAATGAGCAGTACTTC.

V and J are TRBV30 and TRBJ2-2; TRBD2 matches 7 bases. V was pared by 4 bases and J by 4 bases, with 9 bases of the junction left unmatched. Germline V gene data show CDR1 as GTSNPN and CDR2 as SVGIG (reference sequence). There are 15 residues in the CDR3. The CDR3 region has the DNA TGTGCCTGGACACGGCTAGCGGCGGCCACCGGGGAGCTGTTTTTT. It is translated as CAWTRLAAATGELFF.

This clonotype has a count of ten or more. V and J are TRBV4-3 and TRBJ2-3; 8 nucleotides align to TRBD1. Germline CDR1 is LGHNA and CDR2 is YSLEER. Germline trimming cut 2 bases from V and 11 bases from J; bases unmatched to any gene: 6. The CDR3 extends over 13 amino acids. CDR3 in DNA: TGCGCCAGCAGCCAACAACAGGGGGTGAGGCAGTATTTT. Amino acid sequence: CASSQQQGVRQYF.

Note on this clonotype: Being one base from a much bigger clone, this may be a read error. V usage is TRBV6-2 or TRBV6-3 and J usage is TRBJ2-7, with D possibly being TRBD1 (5 bases). V shed 6 bases and J shed 9 bases, with 15 bases lying between them. The CDR3 runs to 12 residues. Germline CDR1 is MNHEY and CDR2 is SVGEGT. CDR3 in DNA: TGTGCCAGCAGCCCTCAGGGTGAAGGGCAGTACTTC. Amino acid sequence: CASSPQGEGQYF.

In its sample, this clonotype was seen many times. The rearrangement uses TRBV7-9 and TRBJ2-3; D call uncertain. The V end lost 5 bases, the J end lost 0 bases, and 12 bases lay between the germline ends. Germline V gene sequence: CDR1 SEHNR, CDR2 FQNEAQ (reference sequence). This CDR3 is 15 amino acids long. The CDR3 sequence is CASSESRFSTDTQYF. DNA for the CDR3: TGTGCCAGCAGCGAGAGTAGGTTTAGCACAGATACGCAGTATTTT.

On this clonotype itself: The junction shows a germline mismatch at one end, possibly a read error. The CDR3: CPSRIDQGNGYTF. CDR3 coding DNA: TGTCCCAGCAGAATCGACCAGGGAAATGGCTACACCTTC. The chain uses TRBV6-2 or TRBV6-3 and TRBJ1-2; D is possibly TRBD1 (5 bases). The length of the CDR3 is 13 residues. The germline V gene encodes CDR1 MNHEY and CDR2 SVGEGT.

The V call is TRBV7-9, the J call TRBJ2-5; TRBD1 matches 10 bases. The DNA matches TRBJ2-7 better at its end, which makes the J call doubtful. This CDR3 is 19 amino acids long. Germline-derived CDR1 and CDR2 are SEHNR and FQNEAQ (reference sequence). CDR3 DNA: TGTGCCAGCAGCCATCCGGTAGGGACAGGGGTCCCTATTTCCTACGAGCAGTACTTC. This sequence encodes CASSHPVGTGVPISYEQYF.

The V and J genes are TRBV2 and TRBJ1-1, with 8 bases that match TRBD1. The CDR3 loop spans 16 amino acids. Germline V gene data show CDR1 as SNHLY and CDR2 as FYNNEI. Germline trimming cut 5 bases from V and 5 bases from J; bases unmatched to any gene: 13. CDR3 bases: TGTGCCAGCAGTTCTCAGGGGGCAATATTCGGGACTGAAGCTTTCTTT. The encoded protein is CASSSQGAIFGTEAFF.

This clonotype showed up many times. The chain links TRBV20-1 to TRBJ2-6, with a tentative D call TRBD1 (6 bases). Trimming pared 6 bases from V and 0 bases from J, leaving 15 bases between. This CDR3 contains 16 residues. Germline V gives CDR1 DFQATT, CDR2 SNEGSKA (reference sequence). CDR3 nucleotides: TGCAGTGCGCCACCGGGACAAAGCTCTGGGGCCAACGTCCTGACTTTC. As protein: CSAPPGQSSGANVLTF.

In the case of this clonotype: It may be a read error: a sequence one base away is much more abundant. This chain joins TRBV12-3 or TRBV12-4 and TRBJ1-2; TRBD1 matches 7 bases. The J segment lost 4 bases and the V segment lost 6 bases, leaving 5 bases of the junction unmatched. The CDR3 has 13 residues. As DNA, the CDR3 is TGTGCCAGCAGGTTTGCAGGGGGCTATGGCTACACCTTC. It is translated as CASRFAGGYGYTF.

The V call is TRBV28, the J call TRBJ2-5; D is possibly TRBD1 (7 bases). This CDR3 spans 15 amino acids. The V end lost 4 bases, the J end lost 5 bases, and 17 bases lay between the germline ends. CDR1 and CDR2 from the germline V gene are MDHEN and SYDVKM. The CDR3 loop is CASSSGTVSGETQYF. As DNA, the CDR3 is TGTGCCAGCAGTTCCGGGACAGTGAGCGGGGAGACCCAGTACTTC. Filled out from reference TRBV28 and TRBJ2-5, the complete variable domain reads DVKVTQSSRYLVKRTGEKVFLECVQDMDHENMFWYRQDPGLGLRLIYFSYDVKMKEKGDIPEGYSVSREKKERFSLILESASTNQTSMYLCASSSGTVSGETQYFGPGTRLLVL.

The CDR3 loop is CATHSGAYNEQFF. CDR3 sequence (DNA): TGTGCCACCCATAGCGGGGCCTACAATGAGCAGTTCTTC. The chain carries TRBV27 and TRBJ2-1, with 8 bases lining up with TRBD2. After removal of 10 bases from V and 2 bases from J, the junction contained 4 bases not matched to a gene. The CDR3 has 13 amino acids. Germline-derived CDR1 and CDR2 are MNHEY and SMNVEV (reference sequence).

This sequence joins TRBV4-3 and TRBJ2-3; D is possibly TRBD2 (7 bases). Trimming removed 5 bases at V and 1 base at J, with 16 bases between. Germline V gene lookup returns CDR1 LGHNA and CDR2 YSLEER. This CDR3 is 16 amino acids long. Here the CDR3 reads CASSEGGGDRTDTQYF. CDR3 DNA: TGCGCCAGCAGCGAGGGGGGAGGGGATCGCACAGATACGCAGTATTTT.